Listed here are 4 T cell receptor beta chains from one sample, sequenced in a study of CD8 T cells in Susac syndrome. cDNA came from 0.5 to 1 ug RNA primed by random hexamers. Using its own MiXCR run on the immunoSEQ multiplex PCR reads, TCRdb lists one record per CDR3 protein. The repertoire holds 140,000 or so distinct CDR3 sequences, with 94% as singletons. Sequencing was done on a sample of CD4+ T cells from PBMCs. Every receptor here comes from a human donor in good health.

The chain recombines TRBV20-1 with TRBJ2-7; D perhaps matches TRBD2 (6 bases). Germline-derived CDR1 and CDR2 are DFQATT and SNEGSKA (reference sequence). The CDR3 sequence is 14 residues long. Trimming took off 3 bases at V and 3 bases at J, with 15 bases between the two ends. CDR3 bases: TGCAGTGCTAGTGGGCCGGGAGCGAACTACGAGCAGTACTTC. Translated, it gives CSASGPGANYEQYF.

V and J are TRBV21-1 and TRBJ1-1; the table's D call, TRBD1, has no DNA check behind it. TRBV21-1 is a pseudogene. The CDR3 spans 18 residues. For the CDR3, the DNA is TGTGCCAGCAGCAAAGAACGGCGTCCCGACCTGCCTGACACTGAAGCTTTCTTT. Protein sequence: CASSKERRPDLPDTEAFF.

V and J are TRBV19 and TRBJ2-1, with D unresolved. V shed 1 base and J shed 5 bases, with 6 bases lying between them. The germline gives CDR1 LNHDA, CDR2 SQIVND (reference sequence). This CDR3 is built from 13 residues. The CDR3 DNA follows: TGTGCCAGTAGTATAGGCAGGAACAATGAGCAGTTCTTC. This encodes CASSIGRNNEQFF. Variable domain in full (rest from reference TRBV19 and TRBJ2-1): DGGITQSPKYLFRKEGQNVTLSCEQNLNHDAMYWYRQDPGQGLRLIYYSQIVNDFQKGDIAEGYSVSREKKESFPLTVTSAQKNPTAFYLCASSIGRNNEQFFGPGTRLTVL.

The chain uses TRBV9 and TRBJ2-2; D is unresolved. The CDR3 is 14 amino acids. V lost 0 bases and J lost 5, with 8 bases in between. Germline CDR1 and CDR2: SGDLS and YYNGEE. CDR3 nucleotides: TGTGCCAGCAGCGTAGTGAGTAAAACCGGGGAGCTGTTTTTT. It specifies CASSVVSKTGELFF.